This T cell receptor beta chain emerged from a study of response to subunit inactivated influenza vaccine. The CDR3 runs to 14 residues. Trimming stripped 6 bases from V and 1 base from J, with 12 bases between. Each CDR3 protein is one row after TCRdb ran MiXCR on the RT-PCR reads. Of 530,000 or so distinct CDR3 sequences in the sample, about 25% were seen once. Only a few counts were recorded for this clonotype. Its target is not known. General observations from the study: The authors suggested that few new T cells are recruited per seasonal influenza vaccination.

This chain uses TRBV12-3 or TRBV12-4 with TRBJ1-1; no firm D call. This TCR was recovered from a man in his fifties or sixties who received an inactivated influenza vaccine. Sequencing used CD4+ T cells sorted from PBMCs, obtained 5 days after vaccination. CDR3 nucleotides: TGTGCCAGCAGATCCCTACAGCGGAACACTGAAGCTTTCTTT. Translating it yields CASRSLQRNTEAFF.